The clone carrying this T cell receptor (beta chain) has more than one count but fewer than ten. Only in-frame clones appear in the TCRdb table, and some are missing; sequencing was by immunoSEQ multiplex PCR. Of some 150,000 clones in the sample, about 90% were seen once. These data belong to a study of blood T cell repertoires in COVID-19. Study-level information: The study drew acute and convalescent COVID-19 samples from the United States, Italy and Spain. T cells, B-cell-depleted T cells, or PBMCs provided the cDNA or gDNA that served as material.

The sample consisted of peripheral blood. This clonotype originated in a human donor in a cohort sampled during active COVID-19.

The CDR3, as DNA: TGTGCCAGTAGTAGGGACAGGAATCAGCCCCAGCATTTT. This codes for CASSRDRNQPQHF. The rearrangement joins TRBV19 to TRBJ1-5, with 8 positions matching TRBD1. This CDR3 spans 13 amino acids. Germline CDR1 and CDR2: LNHDA and SQIVND (reference sequence). V was pared by 4 bases and J by 4 bases, with 0 bases of the junction left unmatched.